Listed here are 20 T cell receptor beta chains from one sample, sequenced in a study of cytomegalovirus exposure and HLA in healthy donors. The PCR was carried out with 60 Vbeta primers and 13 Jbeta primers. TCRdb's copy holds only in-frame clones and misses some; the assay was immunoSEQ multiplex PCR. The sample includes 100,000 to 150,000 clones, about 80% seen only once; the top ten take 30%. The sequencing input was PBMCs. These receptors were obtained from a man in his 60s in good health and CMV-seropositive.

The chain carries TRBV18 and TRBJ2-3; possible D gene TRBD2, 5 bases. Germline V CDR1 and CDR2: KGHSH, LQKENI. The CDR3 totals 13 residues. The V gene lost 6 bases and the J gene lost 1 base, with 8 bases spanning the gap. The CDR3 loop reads CASSGSGTDTQYF. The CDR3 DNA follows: TGTGCCAGCTCCGGTAGCGGCACAGATACGCAGTATTTT.

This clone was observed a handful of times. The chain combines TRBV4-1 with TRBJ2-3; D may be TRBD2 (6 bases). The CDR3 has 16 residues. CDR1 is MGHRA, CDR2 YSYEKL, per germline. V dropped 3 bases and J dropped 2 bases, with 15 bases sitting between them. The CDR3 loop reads CASSHRAGGNTDTQYF. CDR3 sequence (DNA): TGCGCCAGCAGCCACCGAGCCGGCGGGAACACAGATACGCAGTATTTT.

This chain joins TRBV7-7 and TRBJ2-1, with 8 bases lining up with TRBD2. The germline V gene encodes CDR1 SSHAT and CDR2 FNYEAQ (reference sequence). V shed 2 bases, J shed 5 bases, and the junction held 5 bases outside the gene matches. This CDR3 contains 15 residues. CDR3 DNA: TGTGCCAGCAGCTTAACAAGCGGGGGAGACAATGAGCAGTTCTTC. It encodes CASSLTSGGDNEQFF. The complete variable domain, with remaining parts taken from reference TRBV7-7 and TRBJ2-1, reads GAGVSQSPRYKVTKRGQDVTLRCDPISSHATLYWYQQALGQGPEFLTYFNYEAQPDKSGLPSDRFSAERPEGSISTLTIQRTEQRDSAMYRCASSLTSGGDNEQFFGPGTRLTVL.

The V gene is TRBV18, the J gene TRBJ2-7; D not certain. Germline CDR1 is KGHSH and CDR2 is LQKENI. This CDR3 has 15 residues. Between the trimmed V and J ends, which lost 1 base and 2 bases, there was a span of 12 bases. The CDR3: CASSPHKLIPYEQYF. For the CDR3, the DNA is TGTGCCAGCTCACCACACAAACTAATTCCCTACGAGCAGTACTTC.

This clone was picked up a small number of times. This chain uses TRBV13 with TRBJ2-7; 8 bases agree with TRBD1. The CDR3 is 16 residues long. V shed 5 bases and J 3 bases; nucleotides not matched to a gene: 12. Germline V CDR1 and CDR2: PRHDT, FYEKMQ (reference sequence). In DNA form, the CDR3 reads TGTGCCAGCAGCGTAGAACCCACAGGGGGGTTCTACGAGCAGTACTTC. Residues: CASSVEPTGGFYEQYF.

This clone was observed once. CDR3 sequence: CASRGLPSQRTGELFF. In nucleotides, the CDR3 is TGTGCCAGTAGGGGACTTCCCTCCCAACGGACCGGGGAGCTGTTTTTT. V is TRBV19 and J is TRBJ2-2; D might be TRBD2 (6 bases). This CDR3 has 16 amino acids. In germline, CDR1 is LNHDA, CDR2 SQIVND (reference sequence). Trimming took 6 bases from V and 5 from J, leaving 19 bases between them.

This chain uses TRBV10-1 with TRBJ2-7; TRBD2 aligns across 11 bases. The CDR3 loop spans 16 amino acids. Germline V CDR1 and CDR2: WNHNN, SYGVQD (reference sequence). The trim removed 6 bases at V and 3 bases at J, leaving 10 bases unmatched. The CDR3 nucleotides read TGCGCCAGCAGGGGACTAGCGGTAATAGGGGTCTACGAGCAGTACTTC. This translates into CASRGLAVIGVYEQYF.

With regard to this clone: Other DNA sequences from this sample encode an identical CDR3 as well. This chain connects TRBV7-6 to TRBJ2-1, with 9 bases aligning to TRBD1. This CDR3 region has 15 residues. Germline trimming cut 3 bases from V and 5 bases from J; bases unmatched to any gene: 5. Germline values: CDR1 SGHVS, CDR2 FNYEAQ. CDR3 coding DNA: TGTGCCAGCAGCTTCCGGGACAGGGCCAACAATGAGCAGTTCTTC. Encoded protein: CASSFRDRANNEQFF. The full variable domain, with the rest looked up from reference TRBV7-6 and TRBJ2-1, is GAGVSQSPRYKVTKRGQDVALRCDPISGHVSLYWYRQALGQGPEFLTYFNYEAQQDKSGLPNDRFSAERPEGSISTLTIQRTEQRDSAMYRCASSFRDRANNEQFFGPGTRLTVL.

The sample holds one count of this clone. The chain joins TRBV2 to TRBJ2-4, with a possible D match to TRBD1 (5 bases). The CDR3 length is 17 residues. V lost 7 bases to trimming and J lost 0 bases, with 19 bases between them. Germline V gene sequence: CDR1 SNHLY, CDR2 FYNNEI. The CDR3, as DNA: TGTGCCAGCACAAGGGGATTGATTTCCCTAGCCAAAAACATTCAGTACTTC. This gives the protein CASTRGLISLAKNIQYF.

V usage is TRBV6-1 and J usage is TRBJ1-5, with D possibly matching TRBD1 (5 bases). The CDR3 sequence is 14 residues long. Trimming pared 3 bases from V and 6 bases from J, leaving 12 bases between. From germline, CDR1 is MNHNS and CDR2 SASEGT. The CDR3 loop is CASSDAGWVQPQHF. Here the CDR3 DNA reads TGTGCCAGCAGTGATGCAGGGTGGGTTCAGCCCCAGCATTTT.

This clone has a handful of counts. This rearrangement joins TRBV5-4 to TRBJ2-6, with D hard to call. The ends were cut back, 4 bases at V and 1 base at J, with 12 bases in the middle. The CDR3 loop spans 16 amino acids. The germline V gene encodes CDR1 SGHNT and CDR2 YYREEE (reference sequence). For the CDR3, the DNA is TGTGCCAGCAGCGCGCTGCATAGATCTGGGGCCAACGTCCTGACTTTC. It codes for CASSALHRSGANVLTF.

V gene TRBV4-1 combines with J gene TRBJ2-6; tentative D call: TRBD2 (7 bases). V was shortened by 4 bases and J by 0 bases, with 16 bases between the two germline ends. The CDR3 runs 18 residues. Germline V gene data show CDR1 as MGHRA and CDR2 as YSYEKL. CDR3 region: CASSPWGGFSSGANVLTF. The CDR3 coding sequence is TGCGCCAGCAGCCCCTGGGGGGGCTTCTCCTCTGGGGCCAACGTCCTGACTTTC.

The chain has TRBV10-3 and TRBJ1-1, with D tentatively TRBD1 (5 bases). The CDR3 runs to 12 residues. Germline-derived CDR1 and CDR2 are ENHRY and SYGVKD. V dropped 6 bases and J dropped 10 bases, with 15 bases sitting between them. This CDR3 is CAIRASDTAAFF. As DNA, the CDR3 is TGTGCCATCAGGGCCTCGGACACCGCAGCTTTCTTT.

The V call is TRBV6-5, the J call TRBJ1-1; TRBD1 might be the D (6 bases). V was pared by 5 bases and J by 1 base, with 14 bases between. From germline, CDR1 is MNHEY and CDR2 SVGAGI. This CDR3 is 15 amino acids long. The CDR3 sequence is CASSQQGPQNTEAFF. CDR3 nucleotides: TGTGCCAGCAGTCAACAGGGCCCTCAGAACACTGAAGCTTTCTTT.

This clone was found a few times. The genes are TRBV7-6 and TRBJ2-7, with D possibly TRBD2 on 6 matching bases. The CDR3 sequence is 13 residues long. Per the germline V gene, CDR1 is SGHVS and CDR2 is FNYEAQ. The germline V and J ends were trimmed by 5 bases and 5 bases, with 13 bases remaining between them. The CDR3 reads CASSKSGDHEQYF. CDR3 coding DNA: TGTGCCAGCAGCAAGTCGGGGGATCACGAGCAGTACTTC.

CDR3 residues: CASRTGTGVQPQHF. CDR3 in DNA: TGTGCCAGCAGAACCGGGACAGGGGTTCAGCCCCAGCATTTT. The rearrangement joins TRBV28 to TRBJ1-5, with 10 bases lining up with TRBD1. The CDR3 spans 14 residues. The V segment lost 6 bases and the J segment 6 bases; nucleotides outside the gene matches: 5. Germline V gives CDR1 MDHEN, CDR2 SYDVKM.

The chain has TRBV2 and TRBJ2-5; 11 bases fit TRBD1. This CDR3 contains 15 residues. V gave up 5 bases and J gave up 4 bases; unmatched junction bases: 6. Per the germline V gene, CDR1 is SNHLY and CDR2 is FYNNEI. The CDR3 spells CASSIRTGGVETQYF. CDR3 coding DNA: TGTGCCAGCAGTATTAGGACAGGGGGCGTAGAGACCCAGTACTTC.

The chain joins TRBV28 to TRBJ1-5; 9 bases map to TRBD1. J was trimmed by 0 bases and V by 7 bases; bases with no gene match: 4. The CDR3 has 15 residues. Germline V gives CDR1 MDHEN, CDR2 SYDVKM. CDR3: CASKTGGYSNQPQHF. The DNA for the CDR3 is TGTGCCAGCAAAACAGGGGGCTATAGCAATCAGCCCCAGCATTTT.

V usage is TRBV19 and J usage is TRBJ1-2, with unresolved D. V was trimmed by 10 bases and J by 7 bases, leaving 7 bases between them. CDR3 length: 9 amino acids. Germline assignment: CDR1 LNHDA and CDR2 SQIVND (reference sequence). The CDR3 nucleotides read TGTGCCACCGGGATTGGCTACACCTTC. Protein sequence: CATGIGYTF.

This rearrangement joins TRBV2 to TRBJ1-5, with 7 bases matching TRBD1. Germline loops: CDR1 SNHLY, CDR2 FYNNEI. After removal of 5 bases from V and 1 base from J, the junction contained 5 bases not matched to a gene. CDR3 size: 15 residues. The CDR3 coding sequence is TGTGCCAGCAGTCGACAGGGAGAAAGCAATCAGCCCCAGCATTTT. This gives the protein CASSRQGESNQPQHF.